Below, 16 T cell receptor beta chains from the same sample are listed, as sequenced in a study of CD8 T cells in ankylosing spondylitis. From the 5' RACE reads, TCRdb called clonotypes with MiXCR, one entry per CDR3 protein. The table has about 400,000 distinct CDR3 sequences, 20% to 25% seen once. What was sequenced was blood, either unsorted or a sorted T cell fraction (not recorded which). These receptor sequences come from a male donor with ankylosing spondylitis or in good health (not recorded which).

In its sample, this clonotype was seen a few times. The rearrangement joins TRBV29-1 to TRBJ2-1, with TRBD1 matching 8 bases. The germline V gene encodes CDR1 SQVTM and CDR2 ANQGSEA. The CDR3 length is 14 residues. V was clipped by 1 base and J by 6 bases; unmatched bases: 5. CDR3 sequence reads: CSVEGGQGINEQFF. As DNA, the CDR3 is TGCAGCGTTGAAGGAGGACAGGGCATCAATGAGCAGTTCTTC.

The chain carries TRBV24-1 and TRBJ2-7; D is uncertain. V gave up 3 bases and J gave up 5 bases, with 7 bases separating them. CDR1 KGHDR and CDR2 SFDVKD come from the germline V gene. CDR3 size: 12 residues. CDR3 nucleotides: TGTGCCACCAGTGATCTGGGAAACGAGCAGTACTTC. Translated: CATSDLGNEQYF.

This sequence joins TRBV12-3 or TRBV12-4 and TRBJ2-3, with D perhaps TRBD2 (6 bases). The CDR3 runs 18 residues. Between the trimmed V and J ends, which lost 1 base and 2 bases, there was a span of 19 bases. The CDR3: CASSLGGRGVMNTDTQYF. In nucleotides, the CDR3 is TGTGCCAGCAGTTTAGGTGGGCGCGGGGTGATGAACACAGATACGCAGTATTTT.

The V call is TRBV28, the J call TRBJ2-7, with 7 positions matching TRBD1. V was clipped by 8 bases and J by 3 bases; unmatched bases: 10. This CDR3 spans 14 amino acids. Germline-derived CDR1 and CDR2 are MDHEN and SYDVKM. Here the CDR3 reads CASSDPDRYYEQYF. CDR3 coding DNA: TGTGCCAGCTCGGACCCGGACAGGTACTACGAGCAGTACTTC. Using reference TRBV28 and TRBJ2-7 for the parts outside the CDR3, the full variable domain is DVKVTQSSRYLVKRTGEKVFLECVQDMDHENMFWYRQDPGLGLRLIYFSYDVKMKEKGDIPEGYSVSREKKERFSLILESASTNQTSMYLCASSDPDRYYEQYFGPGTRLTVT.

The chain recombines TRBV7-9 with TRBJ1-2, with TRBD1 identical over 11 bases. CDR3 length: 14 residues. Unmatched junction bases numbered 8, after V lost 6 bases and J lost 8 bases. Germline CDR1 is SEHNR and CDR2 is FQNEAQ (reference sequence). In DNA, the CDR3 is TGTGCCAGCAGTCGCGGACAGGGGGCGGAAGGCTACACCTTC. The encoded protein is CASSRGQGAEGYTF.

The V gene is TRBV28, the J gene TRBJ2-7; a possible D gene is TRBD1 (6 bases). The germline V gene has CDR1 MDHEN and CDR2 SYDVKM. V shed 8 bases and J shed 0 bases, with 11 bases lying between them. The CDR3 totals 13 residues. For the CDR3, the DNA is TGTGCCAGCGCTGGGGACACCTCCTACGAGCAGTACTTC. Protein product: CASAGDTSYEQYF. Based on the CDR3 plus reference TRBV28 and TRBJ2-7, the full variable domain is DVKVTQSSRYLVKRTGEKVFLECVQDMDHENMFWYRQDPGLGLRLIYFSYDVKMKEKGDIPEGYSVSREKKERFSLILESASTNQTSMYLCASAGDTSYEQYFGPGTRLTVT.

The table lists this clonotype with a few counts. CDR3 residues: CSARVWIAGGPKTQYF. The CDR3 bases are TGCAGTGCTAGAGTATGGATAGCGGGGGGGCCCAAGACCCAGTACTTC. The chain joins TRBV20-1 to TRBJ2-5, with 11 bases lining up with TRBD2. Germline CDR1 reads DFQATT; CDR2 reads SNEGSKA (reference sequence). The CDR3 contains 16 residues. Trimming removed 1 base from V and 6 bases from J; junction bases left unmatched: 10.

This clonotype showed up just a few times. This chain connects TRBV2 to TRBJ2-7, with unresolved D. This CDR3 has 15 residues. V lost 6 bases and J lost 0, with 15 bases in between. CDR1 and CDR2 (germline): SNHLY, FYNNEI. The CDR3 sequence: CASRRTAESSYEQYF. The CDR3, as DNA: TGTGCCAGCAGACGTACGGCAGAGTCCTCCTACGAGCAGTACTTC.

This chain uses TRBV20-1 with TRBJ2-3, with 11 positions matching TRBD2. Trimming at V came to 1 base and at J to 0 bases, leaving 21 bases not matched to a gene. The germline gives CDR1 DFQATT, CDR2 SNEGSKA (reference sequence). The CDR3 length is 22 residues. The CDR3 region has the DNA TGCAGTGCTAGAGTTATCCTCCTTAGCGGGGGGGCTGGCCCCCCTAGCACAGATACGCAGTATTTT. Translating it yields CSARVILLSGGAGPPSTDTQYF.

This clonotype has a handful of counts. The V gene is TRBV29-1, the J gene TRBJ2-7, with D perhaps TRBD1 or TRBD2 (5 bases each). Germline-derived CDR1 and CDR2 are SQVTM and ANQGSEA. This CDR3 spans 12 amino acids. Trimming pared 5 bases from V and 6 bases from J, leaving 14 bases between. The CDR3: CSVNQGPGEQYF. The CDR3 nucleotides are TGCAGCGTTAATCAGGGACCGGGCGAGCAGTACTTC.

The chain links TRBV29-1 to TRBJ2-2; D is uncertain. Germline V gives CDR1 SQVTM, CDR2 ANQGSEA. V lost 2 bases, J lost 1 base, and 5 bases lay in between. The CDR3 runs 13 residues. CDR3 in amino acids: CSVELGNTGELFF. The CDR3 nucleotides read TGCAGCGTTGAATTGGGGAACACCGGGGAGCTGTTTTTT.

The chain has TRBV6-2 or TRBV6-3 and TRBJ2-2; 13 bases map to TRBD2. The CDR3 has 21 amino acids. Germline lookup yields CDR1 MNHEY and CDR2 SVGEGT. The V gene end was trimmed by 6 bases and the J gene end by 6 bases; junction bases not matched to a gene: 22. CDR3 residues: CASSQSPPELAGGLGSGELFF. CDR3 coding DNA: TGTGCCAGCAGCCAAAGCCCCCCCGAACTAGCGGGGGGGCTAGGATCCGGGGAGCTGTTTTTT.

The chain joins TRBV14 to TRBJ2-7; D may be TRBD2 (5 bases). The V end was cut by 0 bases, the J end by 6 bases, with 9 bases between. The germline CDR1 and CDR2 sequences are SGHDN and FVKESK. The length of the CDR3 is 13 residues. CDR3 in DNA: TGTGCCAGCAGCCAAGATAGGGCGGGCGAGCAGTACTTC. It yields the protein CASSQDRAGEQYF. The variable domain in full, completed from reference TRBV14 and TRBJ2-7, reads EAGVTQFPSHSVIEKGQTVTLRCDPISGHDNLYWYRRVMGKEIKFLLHFVKESKQDESGMPNNRFLAERTGGTYSTLKVQPAELEDSGVYFCASSQDRAGEQYFGPGTRLTVT.

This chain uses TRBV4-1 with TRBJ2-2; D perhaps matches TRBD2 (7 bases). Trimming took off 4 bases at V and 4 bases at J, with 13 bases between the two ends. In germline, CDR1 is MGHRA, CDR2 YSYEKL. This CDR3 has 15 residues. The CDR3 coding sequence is TGCGCCAGCAGCCCAGGGGAGGGGATCACCGGGGAGCTGTTTTTT. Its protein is CASSPGEGITGELFF.

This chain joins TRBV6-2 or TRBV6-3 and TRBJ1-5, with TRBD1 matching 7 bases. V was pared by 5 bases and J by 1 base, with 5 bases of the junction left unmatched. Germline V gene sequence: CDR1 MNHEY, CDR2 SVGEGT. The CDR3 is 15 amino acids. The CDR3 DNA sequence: TGTGCCAGCAGTCGCCCGGGACAGAGCAATCAGCCCCAGCATTTT. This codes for CASSRPGQSNQPQHF.

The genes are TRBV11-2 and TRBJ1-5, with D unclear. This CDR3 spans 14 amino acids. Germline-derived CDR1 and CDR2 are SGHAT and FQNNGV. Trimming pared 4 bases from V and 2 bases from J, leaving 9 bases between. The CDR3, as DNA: TGTGCCAGCAGCTCAGGACTAGGCAATCAGCCCCAGCATTTT. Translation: CASSSGLGNQPQHF.